The 22 T cell receptor beta chains given below trace back to one sample, sequenced in a study of graft-versus-host responses after intestinal transplantation. Their antigen targets remain unknown. This table comes from immunoSEQ multiplex PCR, and its TCRdb copy is limited to in-frame clones, with some not included. This table holds some 23,000 clones, 82% found once. The input for sequencing was unstimulated CD8+ T cells sorted from spleen or lymph node cells, taken before transplant. The receptor source for this set is a human donor who was the organ donor for an intestinal transplant.

The chain's CDR3 is CASSYSSGQEEAFF. The DNA of the CDR3 is TGTGCCAGCAGTTACTCGTCCGGGCAGGAAGAAGCTTTCTTT. The gene calls are TRBV6-5 and TRBJ1-1; D gene uncertain. This CDR3 spans 14 amino acids. V lost 0 bases, J lost 8 bases, and 13 bases lay in between. Germline V gene data show CDR1 as MNHEY and CDR2 as SVGAGI.

This rearrangement joins TRBV7-9 to TRBJ2-1; TRBD2 matches 8 bases. J was trimmed by 3 bases and V by 8 bases; bases with no gene match: 3. CDR1 SEHNR and CDR2 FQNEAQ come from the germline V gene (reference sequence). The CDR3 covers 13 residues. CDR3 DNA sequence: TGTGCCAGCGGAACTAGCGGCTACAATGAGCAGTTCTTC. Residues: CASGTSGYNEQFF.

V and J are TRBV7-9 and TRBJ2-7; D may match TRBD1 or TRBD2 (5 bases each). V was clipped by 1 base and J by 5 bases, with 6 bases between them. The CDR3 is made up of 12 amino acids. CDR1 is SEHNR, CDR2 FQNEAQ, per germline (reference sequence). This chain's CDR3 is CASSLGGDEQYF. CDR3 in DNA: TGTGCCAGCAGCTTAGGAGGGGACGAGCAGTACTTC.

Regarding this clone: The same CDR3 is also encoded by other DNA sequences in this sample. DNA of the CDR3: TGTGCCAGCAGTGAAGCGCTTGGAGACACATACTACGAGCAGTACTTC. Encoded protein: CASSEALGDTYYEQYF. This sequence joins TRBV2 and TRBJ2-7; the D is unclear. V was cut by 0 bases and J by 3 bases, with 15 bases left in between. Germline CDR1 is SNHLY and CDR2 is FYNNEI. The CDR3 length is 16 residues.

The V and J genes are TRBV6-1 and TRBJ1-6, with a possible D match to TRBD1 (5 bases). There are 14 residues in the CDR3. Trimming left V 7 bases short and J 7 bases short, with 14 bases between. Germline V lookup: CDR1 MNHNS, CDR2 SASEGT. The CDR3 region is CASTGGANNSPLHF. The CDR3 DNA is TGTGCCAGCACAGGAGGGGCTAACAATTCACCCCTCCACTTT.

The rearrangement links TRBV6-6 to TRBJ2-7; possible D gene TRBD2, 5 bases. The CDR3 extends over 11 amino acids. V was pared by 2 bases and J by 6 bases, with 5 bases between. CDR1 and CDR2 (germline): MNHNY, SVGAGI (reference sequence). CDR3 amino acids: CASSYGSEQYF. CDR3 bases: TGTGCCAGCAGTTACGGGAGCGAGCAGTACTTC.

CDR3 in DNA: TGCGCCAGCAGCTTTTGGACAGGGGGCGACGAGCAGTACTTC. Amino acids: CASSFWTGGDEQYF. V usage is TRBV5-1 and J usage is TRBJ2-7, with 11 bases that match TRBD1. CDR1 and CDR2 from the germline V gene are SGHRS and YFSETQ. The CDR3 consists of 14 residues. After removal of 2 bases from V and 5 bases from J, the junction contained 3 bases not matched to a gene.

The chain has TRBV19 and TRBJ1-1; the D is unclear. This CDR3 is 11 amino acids long. CDR1 and CDR2 (germline): LNHDA, SQIVND (reference sequence). Trimming removed 7 bases from V and 2 bases from J, with 5 bases in between. CDR3: CASKSNTEAFF. The CDR3 DNA reads TGTGCCAGTAAATCCAACACTGAAGCTTTCTTT.

This clone was seen more than once but under ten times. This chain connects TRBV6-4 to TRBJ2-2; no definite D call. Trimming took off 2 bases at V and 6 bases at J, with 7 bases between the two ends. CDR1 and CDR2 (germline): MRHNA, SNTAGT. CDR3 length equals 13 residues. CDR3 sequence: CASSDTSSGELFF. CDR3 in DNA: TGTGCCAGCAGTGACACCTCCTCCGGGGAGCTGTTTTTT.

The CDR3, as DNA: TGTGCCACCAGCAGCCCAGGGGGGGCTAATGAAAAACTGTTTTTT. Translation gives CATSSPGGANEKLFF. The chain combines TRBV15 with TRBJ1-4; TRBD1 matches at 7 bases. Germline CDR1 and CDR2: LNHNV and YYDKDF (reference sequence). The CDR3 consists of 15 residues. V lost 3 bases and J lost 3; bases outside the gene matches: 4.

This clone was recorded only once. This sequence joins TRBV13 and TRBJ2-7; D remains unclear. Germline CDR1 reads PRHDT; CDR2 reads FYEKMQ (reference sequence). Between the trimmed V and J ends, which lost 0 bases and 5 bases, there was a span of 5 bases. The CDR3 spans 12 residues. Here the CDR3 DNA reads TGTGCCAGCAGCTTAGGGTTCCACGAGCAGTACTTC. It yields the protein CASSLGFHEQYF.

This clone turned up a few times. The chain carries TRBV23-1 and TRBJ1-2; D ambiguous. TRBV23-1 is noted as an ORF with a role that remains uncertain. The CDR3 length is 9 residues. Trimming cost V 5 bases and J 7 bases, with 2 bases left between them. In DNA form, the CDR3 reads TGCGCCAGCAGTGGTGGCTACACCTTC. Amino acids: CASSGGYTF.

The chain links TRBV7-9 to TRBJ2-1; 9 bases are shared with TRBD1. V dropped 6 bases and J dropped 4; count of bases not matched to a gene: 4. Germline V lookup: CDR1 SEHNR, CDR2 FQNEAQ (reference sequence). The CDR3 is 14 amino acids. The CDR3 spells CASSLDRGYNEQFF. The CDR3 nucleotides read TGTGCCAGCAGTCTGGACAGGGGTTACAATGAGCAGTTCTTC.

The gene calls are TRBV5-5 and TRBJ1-3; no clear D gene. The V and J ends lost 5 bases and 5 bases respectively, with 23 bases between them. The germline V gene has CDR1 SGHKS and CDR2 YYEKEE (reference sequence). The CDR3 consists of 17 residues. The CDR3 DNA is TGTGCCAGCAGAAATCCTCTGGACCGCAAACTACGAAACACCATATATTTT. Translating gives CASRNPLDRKLRNTIYF.

This chain connects TRBV21-1 to TRBJ2-2; TRBD1 is the table's D call, not checked against the DNA. TRBV21-1 is shown as a pseudogene. CDR3 length: 13 residues. Here the CDR3 reads CASGTANTGELFF. The CDR3 region has the DNA TGTGCCAGTGGGACAGCCAACACCGGGGAGCTGTTTTTT.

This chain links TRBV27 with TRBJ2-7; TRBD2 agrees at 15 bases. The V gene's germline CDR1 is MNHEY and CDR2 SMNVEV (reference sequence). CDR3 size: 16 residues. The J segment lost 4 bases and the V segment lost 5 bases, leaving 6 bases of the junction unmatched. The CDR3 bases are TGTGCCAGCAGTCTAACGGGACTAGCGGGAGGATACGAGCAGTACTTC. It encodes CASSLTGLAGGYEQYF.

This clone has only a few counts. The rearrangement links TRBV27 to TRBJ1-5; D perhaps matches TRBD1 (5 bases). Trimming took 2 bases from V and 4 from J, leaving 9 bases between them. Germline CDR1 and CDR2: MNHEY and SMNVEV (reference sequence). This CDR3 region has 14 residues. The CDR3 is CASSLGGGNQPQHF. Here the CDR3 DNA reads TGTGCCAGCAGTTTAGGGGGGGGGAATCAGCCCCAGCATTTT.

This clone has just a few counts. The gene calls are TRBV27 and TRBJ2-7; 9 nucleotides align to TRBD2. Germline lookup yields CDR1 MNHEY and CDR2 SMNVEV (reference sequence). J was trimmed by 5 bases and V by 0 bases; bases with no gene match: 8. The CDR3 has 16 amino acids. The CDR3 protein is CASSLSPAGGSHEQYF. CDR3 in DNA: TGTGCCAGCAGTTTATCCCCAGCGGGAGGATCCCACGAGCAGTACTTC.

The rearrangement links TRBV5-5 to TRBJ2-7; D is perhaps TRBD2 (5 bases). Germline V gives CDR1 SGHKS, CDR2 YYEKEE (reference sequence). CDR3 length: 12 residues. The ends were cut back, 1 base at V and 4 bases at J, with 6 bases in the middle. CDR3 nucleotides: TGTGCCAGCAGCTTGACGGGGTACGAGCAGTACTTC. Translation gives CASSLTGYEQYF.

The chain joins TRBV27 to TRBJ2-5; TRBD1 matches at 8 bases. Per germline, CDR1 MNHEY and CDR2 SMNVEV (reference sequence). CDR3 length: 16 amino acids. J lost 5 bases, V lost 5 bases, and 13 bases had no gene match. CDR3 residues: CASSPFLTGAEETQYF. CDR3 DNA sequence: TGTGCCAGCAGTCCCTTCCTGACAGGGGCCGAGGAGACCCAGTACTTC.

V usage is TRBV6-5 and J usage is TRBJ2-1, with a tentative D call TRBD2 (5 bases). This CDR3 contains 15 residues. V lost 6 bases, J lost 7 bases, and 19 bases lay in between. Germline lookup yields CDR1 MNHEY and CDR2 SVGAGI. The CDR3 bases are TGTGCCAGCAGCCTAAGGAGGTACCAGGTGAATGAGCAGTTCTTC. It specifies CASSLRRYQVNEQFF.

The chain links TRBV9 to TRBJ2-3, with 12 nucleotides matching TRBD2. J gave up 4 bases and V 4 bases, and 13 bases lay outside the gene matches. Germline V gene lookup returns CDR1 SGDLS and CDR2 YYNGEE. This CDR3 has 18 residues. This CDR3 reads CASSPRLAGAPNADTQYF. DNA of the CDR3: TGTGCCAGCAGCCCACGACTAGCGGGGGCCCCAAACGCAGATACGCAGTATTTT.